Listed here is a single T cell receptor beta chain. Source study methods: Reference gene primer amplification in the assay estimated nucleated cell counts. Measured with immunoSEQ multiplex PCR; TCRdb has only the in-frame clones, and not every one. For V, J and clone size, that table is used; D and trimming come from the DNA. The table has under 300,000 clones, 70% to 90% seen once. These data come from a study of blood T cell repertoires in COVID-19. Across the whole study: The samples span acute and convalescent COVID-19 from the United States, Italy and Spain. The cDNA or gDNA used as material had been derived from T cells, B-cell-depleted T cells, or PBMCs.

The sample was peripheral blood. The receptor was isolated from a woman aged 40 to 49 who had recovered from COVID-19.

The chain's CDR3 is CASSITASGGPATQYF. CDR3 nucleotides: TGTGCCAGTAGTATTACGGCTAGCGGAGGCCCAGCTACGCAGTATTTT. This chain uses TRBV19 with TRBJ2-3, with 7 bases matching TRBD2. V was pared by 3 bases and J by 8 bases, with 14 bases of the junction left unmatched. The CDR3 totals 16 residues. Germline lookup yields CDR1 LNHDA and CDR2 SQIVND (reference sequence).